This T cell receptor beta chain was recovered during a study of cytotoxic CD8 clonotypes in ibrutinib-treated CLL. Sequencing was designed to attain a depth spanning 1 in 200,000 to 1 in 1 million T cells. Only in-frame clones appear in the TCRdb table, and some are missing; sequencing was by immunoSEQ multiplex PCR. The sample shows 75,000 to 90,000 clones, less than 90% of them seen only once. This clone was counted only a few times. Germline V gives CDR1 KGHSH, CDR2 LQKENI. This CDR3 is 12 amino acids long. The V end was cut by 3 bases, the J end by 2 bases, with 4 bases between. The clonotype comes from a human donor with chronic lymphocytic leukemia. Here the sequenced sample was PBMCs, taken after 24 months of ibrutinib treatment. This chain uses TRBV18 with TRBJ2-5; unclear D gene. The CDR3 reads CASSPPQETQYF. DNA for the CDR3: TGTGCCAGCTCACCCCCTCAAGAGACCCAGTACTTC.